This T cell receptor (beta chain) was profiled in a study of T cell repertoires in cytomegalovirus infection. The table lists this clonotype with a count of one. Antigen: not known. J gave up 1 base and V 5 bases, and 13 bases lay outside the gene matches. The CDR3 is 18 amino acids. CDR1 and CDR2 (germline): SGHVT, SQSDAQ. One entry per CDR3 protein results from TCRdb running MiXCR on the reads. The repertoire holds about a million distinct CDR3 sequences, with around 32% as singletons. Sequencing used cultured CD8+ T cells from PBMCs, obtained from culture after CMV antigen stimulation. The chain is built from TRBV7-4 and TRBJ1-1; the match to TRBD1 covers 10 bases. The TCR originated in a human donor in good health (CMV status not recorded). Some clones in this sample may be carry-over from other donors' samples. This CDR3 reads CASSTHWTGGSRNTEAFF. The CDR3, as DNA: TGTGCCAGCAGCACCCACTGGACAGGGGGATCCAGGAACACTGAAGCTTTCTTT.